The 21 T cell receptor beta chains reported below all come from one sample, sequenced in a study of Tregs in tolerant kidney transplant recipients. Measured with immunoSEQ multiplex PCR; TCRdb has only the in-frame clones, and not every one. The sample has 70,000 to 95,000 clones; more than 85% are singletons. The sequences come from Tregs from blood, collected before the transplant. The receptors were gathered from a human donor who received a combined kidney and bone marrow transplant.

The count of this clone is one. The chain employs TRBV7-9 and TRBJ2-7, with D possibly being TRBD1 or TRBD2 (6 bases each). The V gene's germline CDR1 is SEHNR and CDR2 FQNEAQ (reference sequence). The ends were cut back, 5 bases at V and 3 bases at J, with 20 bases in the middle. This CDR3 has 16 residues. CDR3 sequence reads: CASSPLGGLRGYEQYF. Here the CDR3 DNA reads TGTGCCAGCAGCCCGCTGGGGGGCCTAAGGGGCTACGAGCAGTACTTC.

This chain connects TRBV6-1 to TRBJ1-3; the match to TRBD1 covers 7 bases. Looked up from germline, CDR1 is MNHNS and CDR2 is SASEGT. V was pared by 6 bases and J by 2 bases, with 7 bases of the junction left unmatched. The CDR3 is made up of 15 amino acids. This CDR3 reads CASRRTGAPGNTIYF. In DNA form, the CDR3 reads TGTGCCAGCAGACGTACAGGGGCCCCTGGAAACACCATATATTTT.

V usage is TRBV4-1 and J usage is TRBJ1-1, with unresolved D. The CDR3 sequence is 13 residues long. Germline CDR1 reads MGHRA; CDR2 reads YSYEKL. Trimming took off 1 base at V and 5 bases at J, with 8 bases between the two ends. In DNA, the CDR3 is TGCGCCAGCAGCCAAGGTGTACGGACTGAAGCTTTCTTT. It is translated as CASSQGVRTEAFF.

The chain has TRBV7-6 and TRBJ2-7; D is ambiguous. V was shortened by 1 base and J by 7 bases, with 17 bases between the two germline ends. The CDR3 covers 15 residues. Germline V CDR1 and CDR2: SGHVS, FNYEAQ. For the CDR3, the DNA is TGTGCCAGCAGCTTAGAAGGCGGCCCCCGGGTGGAGCAGTACTTC. It yields the protein CASSLEGGPRVEQYF.

The table lists this clone with a count of one. The chain is built from TRBV6-5 and TRBJ2-5, with no clear D. The germline V and J ends were trimmed by 5 bases and 5 bases, with 9 bases remaining between them. CDR3 length equals 12 residues. The germline V gene encodes CDR1 MNHEY and CDR2 SVGAGI. CDR3 amino acids: CASSPQAETQYF. In nucleotides, the CDR3 is TGTGCCAGCAGTCCCCAGGCGGAGACCCAGTACTTC.

V gene TRBV19 combines with J gene TRBJ2-7; possibly TRBD1 for D (7 bases). Between the trimmed V and J ends, which lost 5 bases and 2 bases, there was a span of 19 bases. The germline V gene encodes CDR1 LNHDA and CDR2 SQIVND (reference sequence). The CDR3 covers 16 residues. CDR3: CASSLPAGQTTYEQYF. The DNA for the CDR3 is TGTGCCAGTAGTCTCCCCGCGGGACAGACTACCTACGAGCAGTACTTC. The full variable domain, in which reference TRBV19 and TRBJ2-7 provide the parts outside the CDR3, is DGGITQSPKYLFRKEGQNVTLSCEQNLNHDAMYWYRQDPGQGLRLIYYSQIVNDFQKGDIAEGYSVSREKKESFPLTVTSAQKNPTAFYLCASSLPAGQTTYEQYFGPGTRLTVT.

The chain uses TRBV11-2 and TRBJ2-5; 9 bases are shared with TRBD2. CDR3 length: 17 residues. V shed 1 base, J shed 5 bases, and the junction held 11 bases outside the gene matches. Germline-derived CDR1 and CDR2 are SGHAT and FQNNGV. Here the CDR3 DNA reads TGTGCCAGCAGCTTAGTTCAAGCGGGAGGCGGGTGGGAGACCCAGTACTTC. Protein sequence: CASSLVQAGGGWETQYF. Based on the CDR3 plus reference TRBV11-2 and TRBJ2-5, the full variable domain is EAGVAQSPRYKIIEKRQSVAFWCNPISGHATLYWYQQILGQGPKLLIQFQNNGVVDDSQLPKDRFSAERLKGVDSTLKIQPAKLEDSAVYLCASSLVQAGGGWETQYFGPGTRLLVL.

This sequence joins TRBV5-1 and TRBJ1-4; D gene unclear. The CDR3 has 13 residues. V was cut by 2 bases and J by 0 bases, with 2 bases left in between. Germline V CDR1 and CDR2: SGHRS, YFSETQ. CDR3: CASSFATNEKLFF. The CDR3 DNA is TGCGCCAGCAGCTTTGCAACTAATGAAAAACTGTTTTTT.

The chain joins TRBV29-1 to TRBJ2-7; TRBD2 aligns across 10 bases. The CDR3 has 14 residues. Per germline, CDR1 SQVTM and CDR2 ANQGSEA. V shed 5 bases and J 5 bases; nucleotides not matched to a gene: 9. The CDR3 loop reads CSVIPSGRSHEQYF. The CDR3 DNA reads TGCAGCGTTATCCCTAGCGGGAGATCTCACGAGCAGTACTTC.

This chain uses TRBV28 with TRBJ2-4; unclear D gene. Per germline, CDR1 MDHEN and CDR2 SYDVKM. This CDR3 is built from 13 residues. V lost 5 bases, J lost 1 base, and 6 bases lay in between. CDR3 sequence: CASSINAKNIQYF. CDR3 nucleotide sequence: TGTGCCAGCAGTATTAACGCCAAAAACATTCAGTACTTC.

The chain carries TRBV14 and TRBJ2-2; D assignment may be TRBD1 or TRBD2 (5 bases each). This CDR3 is 17 amino acids long. V was pared by 1 base and J by 4 bases, with 16 bases between. Per the germline V gene, CDR1 is SGHDN and CDR2 is FVKESK. DNA for the CDR3: TGTGCCAGCAGCCAAGCCGGGACGTTGATTGTCACCGGGGAGCTGTTTTTT. Translation gives CASSQAGTLIVTGELFF. Based on the CDR3 plus reference TRBV14 and TRBJ2-2, the full variable domain is EAGVTQFPSHSVIEKGQTVTLRCDPISGHDNLYWYRRVMGKEIKFLLHFVKESKQDESGMPNNRFLAERTGGTYSTLKVQPAELEDSGVYFCASSQAGTLIVTGELFFGEGSRLTVL.

This chain links TRBV4-2 with TRBJ1-6; TRBD1 aligns across 7 bases. V gave up 3 bases and J gave up 8 bases; unmatched junction bases: 10. Germline CDR1 and CDR2: LGHNA and YNFKEQ. This CDR3 has 16 amino acids. CDR3 loop: CASSQAEGARDSPLHF. The CDR3 region has the DNA TGTGCCAGCAGCCAGGCCGAGGGGGCCCGGGATTCACCCCTCCACTTT.

The chain has TRBV5-4 and TRBJ2-1, with 8 bases aligning to TRBD2. Germline CDR1 is SGHNT and CDR2 is YYREEE (reference sequence). Trimming at V came to 7 bases and at J to 6 bases, leaving 6 bases not matched to a gene. CDR3 length: 13 residues. In DNA, the CDR3 is TGTGCCAGCGGGCTAGCGGGTGGCAATGAGCAGTTCTTC. Its translation is CASGLAGGNEQFF.

The chain couples TRBV19 to TRBJ2-2; D unresolved. CDR1 and CDR2 from the germline V gene are LNHDA and SQIVND (reference sequence). CDR3 length equals 15 residues. The V end lost 5 bases, the J end lost 3 bases, and 13 bases lay between the germline ends. CDR3 region: CASSVGSSYTGELFF. DNA of the CDR3: TGTGCCAGTAGTGTCGGGTCTTCTTACACCGGGGAGCTGTTTTTT.

This chain joins TRBV6-6 and TRBJ1-5, with 8 nucleotides matching TRBD1. Per germline, CDR1 MNHNY and CDR2 SVGAGI (reference sequence). The CDR3 length is 15 residues. V trimming: 6 bases; J trimming: 2 bases; junction bases outside the gene matches: 6. CDR3 in amino acids: CASRVQGGGNQPQHF. As DNA, the CDR3 is TGTGCCAGCAGAGTACAGGGGGGGGGCAATCAGCCCCAGCATTTT.

The rearrangement uses TRBV5-1 and TRBJ2-7; 10 bases align to TRBD1. The germline V gene encodes CDR1 SGHRS and CDR2 YFSETQ. CDR3 length: 15 amino acids. After removal of 3 bases from V and 3 bases from J, the junction contained 6 bases not matched to a gene. CDR3 in DNA: TGCGCCAGCAGCTGGGGACAGGGGCCTAACTACGAGCAGTACTTC. It specifies CASSWGQGPNYEQYF.

On this clone itself: Other DNA sequences within the sample encode an identical CDR3. V gene TRBV10-2 combines with J gene TRBJ2-5; 16 positions match TRBD2. V lost 4 bases, J lost 6 bases, and 5 bases stayed unmatched. The CDR3 is 16 residues long. The germline V gene encodes CDR1 WSHSY and CDR2 SAAADI. The CDR3 DNA reads as TGCGCCAGCAGTGGGGGACTAGCGGGAGGGTCGAAGACCCAGTACTTC. Translated: CASSGGLAGGSKTQYF.

V and J are TRBV19 and TRBJ1-1, with D perhaps TRBD1 (6 bases). The CDR3 length is 17 residues. The V gene's germline CDR1 is LNHDA and CDR2 SQIVND (reference sequence). Trimming left V 3 bases short and J 1 base short, with 18 bases between. The CDR3 nucleotides read TGTGCCAGTAGTATCCTCCAGGGACAAGGTGGGAACACTGAAGCTTTCTTT. Translating gives CASSILQGQGGNTEAFF.

This clone was picked up one time. The gene calls are TRBV7-6 and TRBJ2-2; D ambiguous. CDR1 is SGHVS and CDR2 is FNYEAQ in the germline V gene. V was shortened by 1 base and J by 4 bases, with 10 bases between the two germline ends. CDR3 length: 15 residues. The CDR3 bases are TGTGCCAGCAGCTTAGGTGGGATTGGCACCGGGGAGCTGTTTTTT. Residues: CASSLGGIGTGELFF.

V is TRBV7-6 and J is TRBJ2-1; tentative D call: TRBD1 (6 bases). V lost 5 bases to trimming and J lost 7 bases, with 15 bases between them. In germline, CDR1 is SGHVS, CDR2 FNYEAQ. The CDR3 is made up of 14 amino acids. The CDR3 DNA reads as TGTGCCAGCAGCCCACAGGGTTTGCCAAATGAGCAGTTCTTC. Translation gives CASSPQGLPNEQFF.

This chain joins TRBV27 and TRBJ2-2; 8 bases map to TRBD2. This CDR3 has 19 residues. The V gene end was trimmed by 2 bases and the J gene end by 6 bases; junction bases not matched to a gene: 17. In germline, CDR1 is MNHEY, CDR2 SMNVEV (reference sequence). This chain's CDR3 is CASSLRSPRASGYAGELFF. CDR3 nucleotides: TGTGCCAGCAGTTTAAGGAGCCCCAGGGCTAGCGGGTATGCCGGGGAGCTGTTTTTT.